Given below is one TCR beta chain in context. Different DNA sequences within this sample yield the same CDR3. This sample stems from a study of neoadjuvant anti-PD-1 for oral cavity cancer. PBMC libraries mostly used approximately 0.5 ug of input genomic DNA, with six replicates per sample. TCRdb keeps only in-frame clones here, not all; method: immunoSEQ multiplex PCR. The table shows 68,000 or so clones, with more than 75% occurring only once. V gave up 3 bases and J gave up 4 bases; unmatched junction bases: 6. The CDR3 is made up of 15 amino acids. CDR1 and CDR2 from the germline V gene are LNHDA and SQIVND (reference sequence). Noted time point: after neoadjuvant nivolumab, at surgical resection. No culture or expansion preceded analysis of these blood cells.

This receptor was obtained from a person aged 35-79 years with oral cavity squamous cell carcinoma. This sample comprised PBMCs, obtained after nivolumab (anti-PD-1) treatment. This chain joins TRBV19 and TRBJ2-1, with 7 bases matching TRBD2. CDR3 protein: CASSMGGSSYNEQFF. CDR3 sequence (DNA): TGTGCCAGTAGTATGGGCGGGAGTTCATACAATGAGCAGTTCTTC.